Below are 32 T cell receptor beta chains sequenced from a single sample in a study of shared clonotypes between healthy human individuals. Using immunoSEQ multiplex PCR, the repertoire was profiled, and TCRdb retains in-frame clones only, with some absent. The profile shows about 960,000 clones, over 75% of them singletons. Specimen: memory CD4+ T cells sorted from blood. The subset here: CD45RA-negative fraction. The receptors derive from a man younger than 35 in good health.

This clone was recorded only once. The chain combines TRBV18 with TRBJ2-7; TRBD1 aligns across 8 bases. V was pared by 6 bases and J by 6 bases, with 10 bases of the junction left unmatched. Germline CDR1 reads KGHSH; CDR2 reads LQKENI. This CDR3 contains 14 residues. The CDR3, as DNA: TGTGCCAGCTCCCCTGGACAGGGTGTCATCGAGCAGTACTTC. Protein: CASSPGQGVIEQYF.

The chain uses TRBV7-2 and TRBJ1-1; D ambiguous. Germline V gene sequence: CDR1 SGHTA, CDR2 FQGNSA. V lost 1 base, J lost 8 bases, and 11 bases lay in between. The CDR3 contains 13 residues. CDR3 loop: CASSLDGRGEAFF. For the CDR3, the DNA is TGTGCCAGCAGCTTAGACGGCAGAGGGGAAGCTTTCTTT.

The rearrangement uses TRBV19 and TRBJ2-1, with 12 bases identical to TRBD1. V was pared by 3 bases and J by 14 bases, with 14 bases of the junction left unmatched. This CDR3 region has 16 residues. Germline V gives CDR1 LNHDA, CDR2 SQIVND (reference sequence). In nucleotides, the CDR3 is TGTGCCAGTAGTATCTATGGGACAGGGGGCAACGCTCAAGAGTTCTTC. This gives the protein CASSIYGTGGNAQEFF.

This sequence joins TRBV2 and TRBJ1-4; 9 bases fit TRBD1. CDR3 size: 13 residues. V was pared by 0 bases and J by 15 bases, with 5 bases of the junction left unmatched. Germline V lookup: CDR1 SNHLY, CDR2 FYNNEI. The CDR3 bases are TGTGCCAGCAGTGAAGCGGGACAGGGAGAAGTGTTTTTT. Its protein is CASSEAGQGEVFF.

V usage is TRBV5-4 and J usage is TRBJ2-1, with unresolved D. Germline V gene lookup returns CDR1 SGHNT and CDR2 YYREEE (reference sequence). Trimming removed 4 bases at V and 5 bases at J, with 16 bases between. The CDR3 runs to 15 residues. CDR3 nucleotide sequence: TGTGCCAGCAGCCGTAACACCTACCGGGACAATGAGCAGTTCTTC. Translation: CASSRNTYRDNEQFF.

In its sample, this clone was seen a few times. The chain carries TRBV5-1 and TRBJ1-2; D is possibly TRBD1 (5 bases). CDR3 length: 14 residues. The ends were cut back, 0 bases at V and 8 bases at J, with 14 bases in the middle. Germline CDR1 reads SGHRS; CDR2 reads YFSETQ. The CDR3 is CASSLGDFQSGYTF. DNA for the CDR3: TGCGCCAGCAGCTTGGGGGACTTCCAATCGGGCTACACCTTC.

The chain recombines TRBV7-9 with TRBJ2-7, with 10 bases aligning to TRBD1. The germline V gene has CDR1 SEHNR and CDR2 FQNEAQ (reference sequence). Losses at the gene ends were 4 bases for V and 2 bases for J; bases not matched to a gene: 8. This CDR3 spans 16 amino acids. The CDR3 spells CASSSTDRGHPYEQYF. DNA for the CDR3: TGTGCCAGCAGCTCCACAGACAGGGGGCACCCCTACGAGCAGTACTTC.

The chain recombines TRBV2 with TRBJ2-7, with TRBD1 as a possible D gene (6 bases). V lost 5 bases and J lost 6, with 11 bases in between. CDR1 SNHLY and CDR2 FYNNEI come from the germline V gene. The CDR3 extends over 12 amino acids. CDR3 sequence (DNA): TGTGCCAGCAGTTCTCAGGGGTTCGAGCAGTACTTC. Its translation is CASSSQGFEQYF.

This clone was counted a single time. V gene TRBV9 combines with J gene TRBJ2-7, with D possibly being TRBD1 or TRBD2 (5 bases each). Germline CDR1 is SGDLS and CDR2 is YYNGEE. The CDR3 has 15 residues. Trimming left V 2 bases short and J 1 base short, with 13 bases between. The CDR3 DNA follows: TGTGCCAGCAGCGTGGGTAGGGACGGATCCTACGAGCAGTACTTC. Protein product: CASSVGRDGSYEQYF.

This clone was counted between two and nine times. The genes are TRBV30 and TRBJ1-5; possibly TRBD1 for D (6 bases). Between the trimmed V and J ends, which lost 1 base and 1 base, there was a span of 11 bases. This CDR3 is 15 amino acids long. The germline gives CDR1 GTSNPN, CDR2 SVGIG (reference sequence). The CDR3 region is CAWSATGRSNQPQHF. In DNA form, the CDR3 reads TGTGCCTGGAGTGCTACAGGGAGAAGCAATCAGCCCCAGCATTTT.

The chain joins TRBV25-1 to TRBJ1-1; 12 bases are shared with TRBD1. The CDR3 spans 17 residues. J gave up 4 bases and V 5 bases, and 11 bases lay outside the gene matches. Germline lookup yields CDR1 MGHDK and CDR2 SYGVNS. CDR3 DNA sequence: TGTGCCAGCAGTCCTCCGAGACCGGGACAGGGGGCCACTGAAGCTTTCTTT. Translated: CASSPPRPGQGATEAFF.

The rearrangement joins TRBV19 to TRBJ2-5; TRBD2 aligns across 11 bases. Germline V gene sequence: CDR1 LNHDA, CDR2 SQIVND (reference sequence). This CDR3 is 16 amino acids long. J was trimmed by 5 bases and V by 3 bases; bases with no gene match: 8. The CDR3 reads CASSIGTSGSLETQYF. CDR3 DNA sequence: TGTGCCAGTAGTATCGGTACTAGCGGGAGTTTGGAGACCCAGTACTTC.

The V call is TRBV7-2, the J call TRBJ2-1, with D unclear. CDR1 is SGHTA and CDR2 is FQGNSA in the germline V gene. The CDR3 contains 14 residues. The germline V and J ends were trimmed by 7 bases and 1 base, with 11 bases remaining between them. CDR3 residues: CASISPGSYNEQFF. CDR3 nucleotides: TGTGCCAGCATATCACCCGGGTCCTACAATGAGCAGTTCTTC.

The genes are TRBV6-6 and TRBJ2-3; the D is unclear. In germline, CDR1 is MNHNY, CDR2 SVGAGI (reference sequence). V shed 0 bases and J shed 5 bases, with 6 bases lying between them. CDR3 length equals 13 residues. The CDR3 loop reads CASSYSRVDTQYF. DNA of the CDR3: TGTGCCAGCAGTTACTCTAGAGTAGATACGCAGTATTTT.

Comment on this clone: A much larger clone lies one base from this, so it may be a read error. At the DNA level, this CDR3 is encoded by other sequences in the same sample as well. The chain joins TRBV7-9 to TRBJ1-5, with a possible D match to TRBD1 (5 bases). Germline assignment: CDR1 SEHNR and CDR2 FQNEAQ (reference sequence). The ends were cut back, 3 bases at V and 6 bases at J, with 6 bases in the middle. This CDR3 has 12 amino acids. For the CDR3, the DNA is TGTGCCAGCAGCTTGGGGGGTCAGCCCCAGCATTTT. It specifies CASSLGGQPQHF.

A word on this clone: The same CDR3 can be traced to other DNA sequences in this sample. The chain has TRBV5-1 and TRBJ2-3, with D possibly TRBD1 on 5 matching bases. Between the trimmed V and J ends, which lost 3 bases and 4 bases, there was a span of 9 bases. Germline CDR1 SGHRS, CDR2 YFSETQ. This CDR3 contains 13 residues. Here the CDR3 reads CASSWTRADTQYF. Written as DNA, the CDR3 is TGCGCCAGCAGCTGGACAAGGGCAGATACGCAGTATTTT.

The rearrangement uses TRBV5-1 and TRBJ1-2, with D possibly matching TRBD1 (5 bases). Germline values: CDR1 SGHRS, CDR2 YFSETQ. This CDR3 region has 14 residues. The V end lost 2 bases, the J end lost 4 bases, and 12 bases lay between the germline ends. The CDR3 sequence is CASSLGDAGYGYTF. The CDR3 bases are TGCGCCAGCAGCTTAGGGGACGCGGGCTATGGCTACACCTTC.

CDR3 protein: CASSQGERNTQYF. The CDR3 coding sequence is TGTGCCAGCAGCCAAGGGGAGCGGAATACGCAGTATTTT. This chain connects TRBV7-2 to TRBJ2-3; D may correspond to TRBD1 or TRBD2 (5 bases each). CDR3 length: 13 residues. V shed 5 bases and J shed 7 bases, with 13 bases lying between them. Germline values: CDR1 SGHTA, CDR2 FQGNSA. The variable domain in full, with the rest retrieved from reference TRBV7-2 and TRBJ2-3, is GAGVSQSPSNKVTEKGKDVELRCDPISGHTALYWYRQSLGQGLEFLIYFQGNSAPDKSGLPSDRFSAERTGGSVSTLTIQRTQQEDSAVYLCASSQGERNTQYFGPGTRLTVL.

CDR3 loop: CASSGNRAGNEQFF. As DNA, the CDR3 is TGCGCCAGCAGCGGAAACAGGGCGGGCAATGAGCAGTTCTTC. J is TRBJ2-1 and V is TRBV5-1; tentatively, D is TRBD1 (6 bases). The CDR3 contains 14 residues. Trimming left V 4 bases short and J 6 bases short, with 14 bases between. Germline V gives CDR1 SGHRS, CDR2 YFSETQ. The entire variable domain, with the rest obtained from reference TRBV5-1 and TRBJ2-1, is as follows: KAGVTQTPRYLIKTRGQQVTLSCSPISGHRSVSWYQQTPGQGLQFLFEYFSETQRNKGNFPGRFSGRQFSNSRSEMNVSTLELGDSALYLCASSGNRAGNEQFFGPGTRLTVL.

The chain joins TRBV7-3 to TRBJ2-7; 8 nucleotides line up with TRBD1. Germline CDR1 SGHTA, CDR2 FQGTGA. The CDR3 extends over 12 amino acids. The J segment lost 4 bases and the V segment lost 4 bases, leaving 0 bases of the junction unmatched. The CDR3 is CASSYRGYEQYF. DNA of the CDR3: TGTGCCAGCAGCTACAGGGGGTACGAGCAGTACTTC.

The CDR3, as DNA: TGTGCCAGCAGCTTAGAATCAACGGGGAACACTGAAGCTTTCTTT. Its protein is CASSLESTGNTEAFF. The chain is built from TRBV7-6 and TRBJ1-1; no definite D call. This CDR3 has 15 amino acids. V gave up 1 base and J gave up 1 base, with 10 bases separating them. Germline V lookup: CDR1 SGHVS, CDR2 FNYEAQ.

The chain recombines TRBV19 with TRBJ2-6; D not certain. The V end lost 3 bases, the J end lost 3 bases, and 9 bases lay between the germline ends. CDR1 is LNHDA, CDR2 SQIVND, per germline (reference sequence). The CDR3 loop spans 15 amino acids. CDR3 residues: CASSMTRRGANVLTF. The CDR3 nucleotides read TGTGCCAGTAGTATGACACGACGTGGGGCCAACGTCCTGACTTTC.

The chain combines TRBV4-3 with TRBJ1-1; D unclear. Trimming pared 3 bases from V and 0 bases from J, leaving 8 bases between. The CDR3 extends over 14 amino acids. CDR1 and CDR2 from the germline V gene are LGHNA and YSLEER. The CDR3 DNA sequence: TGCGCCAGCAGCCAGGTGGGGTTGAACACTGAAGCTTTCTTT. Translated, it gives CASSQVGLNTEAFF.

This chain joins TRBV2 and TRBJ2-3; D is perhaps TRBD1 or TRBD2 (5 bases each). Trimming stripped 6 bases from V and 6 bases from J, with 13 bases between. The CDR3 runs 13 residues. In germline, CDR1 is SNHLY, CDR2 FYNNEI. The DNA of the CDR3 is TGTGCCAGCAGAGTCGGGGCTCAGGATACGCAGTATTTT. Translating gives CASRVGAQDTQYF.

The chain couples TRBV9 to TRBJ1-5, with no clear D. The V gene lost 0 bases and the J gene lost 8 bases, with 9 bases spanning the gap. CDR3 size: 13 residues. Germline CDR1 and CDR2: SGDLS and YYNGEE. The CDR3 DNA follows: TGTGCCAGCAGCGTAGACGCGACGGAGCCCCAGCATTTT. This sequence encodes CASSVDATEPQHF.

The gene calls are TRBV10-2 and TRBJ1-4; 7 positions match TRBD1. This CDR3 is 15 amino acids long. V trimming: 6 bases; J trimming: 3 bases; junction bases outside the gene matches: 7. Germline CDR1 is WSHSY and CDR2 is SAAADI. CDR3 nucleotides: TGCGCCAGCAGGGGAGGGGGCGCTTCTAATGAAAAACTGTTTTTT. Amino acids: CASRGGGASNEKLFF.

The gene calls are TRBV2 and TRBJ1-2; D is undetermined. CDR1 is SNHLY, CDR2 FYNNEI, per germline. The V gene lost 2 bases and the J gene lost 7 bases, with 8 bases spanning the gap. The CDR3 totals 12 residues. The CDR3 sequence: CASSENAGGYTF. The CDR3 DNA reads TGTGCCAGCAGTGAAAATGCAGGTGGCTACACCTTC. Variable domain in full (rest from reference TRBV2 and TRBJ1-2): EPEVTQTPSHQVTQMGQEVILRCVPISNHLYFYWYRQILGQKVEFLVSFYNNEISEKSEIFDDQFSVERPDGSNFTLKIRSTKLEDSAMYFCASSENAGGYTFGSGTRLTVV.

The rearrangement joins TRBV11-2 to TRBJ1-3; 9 bases line up with TRBD1. This CDR3 is built from 17 residues. The trim removed 3 bases at V and 2 bases at J, leaving 8 bases unmatched. Germline V lookup: CDR1 SGHAT, CDR2 FQNNGV. The CDR3 DNA reads TGTGCCAGCAGCTTGTCAACAGGGGGCTACGCTGGAAACACCATATATTTT. Its translation: CASSLSTGGYAGNTIYF.

The CDR3 loop reads CASSIDLLSSASGYTF. In DNA form, the CDR3 reads TGTGCCAGTAGTATAGATCTCCTCTCTAGTGCATCTGGCTACACCTTC. The chain combines TRBV19 with TRBJ1-2; D remains ambiguous. CDR3 length: 16 residues. Per the germline V gene, CDR1 is LNHDA and CDR2 is SQIVND (reference sequence). The germline V and J ends were trimmed by 0 bases and 7 bases, with 18 bases remaining between them. The full variable domain, completed using reference TRBV19 and TRBJ1-2, is DGGITQSPKYLFRKEGQNVTLSCEQNLNHDAMYWYRQDPGQGLRLIYYSQIVNDFQKGDIAEGYSVSREKKESFPLTVTSAQKNPTAFYLCASSIDLLSSASGYTFGSGTRLTVV.

The genes are TRBV5-1 and TRBJ2-3, with 8 bases matching TRBD2. CDR1 is SGHRS, CDR2 YFSETQ, per germline. V trimming: 0 bases; J trimming: 2 bases; junction bases outside the gene matches: 5. The CDR3 totals 16 residues. The CDR3 DNA sequence: TGCGCCAGCAGCTTGGTTGCGGGGGGACCCACAGATACGCAGTATTTT. Amino acids: CASSLVAGGPTDTQYF.

The chain employs TRBV6-1 and TRBJ1-5; D unresolved. CDR1 and CDR2 (germline): MNHNS, SASEGT. Trimming removed 4 bases at V and 1 base at J, with 8 bases between. This CDR3 is 14 amino acids long. The CDR3 sequence: CASSVWGSNQPQHF. As DNA, the CDR3 is TGTGCCAGCAGTGTTTGGGGAAGCAATCAGCCCCAGCATTTT.

This chain uses TRBV23-1 with TRBJ1-1; a possible D gene is TRBD1 (5 bases). TRBV23-1 falls under the ORF class, with uncertain function. V was shortened by 3 bases and J by 1 base, with 18 bases between the two germline ends. The CDR3 has 17 amino acids. The CDR3 bases are TGCGCCAGCAGTCACAGGGTCGGGCTCGTAGGGAACACTGAAGCTTTCTTT. This translates into CASSHRVGLVGNTEAFF.